What follows are 2 T cell receptor beta chains derived from one specimen sequenced in a study of T-cell reconstitution after alpha-beta-depleted transplantation in children. Preparation of the TCRbeta library was carried out with unique molecular identifiers. A single record per CDR3 protein comes from TCRdb applying MiXCR to the PCR reads. The sample includes fewer than 1 million distinct CDR3 sequences, under 20% of them seen just once. This specimen was PBMCs, mostly from graft donor cells, taken 360 days after TCRalphabeta/CD19-depleted stem cell transplant. Receptor source: a male patient between 10 and 17 years old who had a stem cell transplant for acute lymphoblastic leukemia, so the T cells may come from the graft donor.

The chain links TRBV6-5 to TRBJ1-2; D is unresolved. Trimming took 2 bases from V and 4 from J, leaving 11 bases between them. In germline, CDR1 is MNHEY, CDR2 SVGAGI. This CDR3 is 14 amino acids long. As DNA, the CDR3 is TGTGCCAGCAGTTACGCAGAGGGTCTCTATGGCTACACCTTC. The encoded protein is CASSYAEGLYGYTF.

The sample holds a few counts of this clonotype. The genes are TRBV4-1 and TRBJ2-1, with no clear D. Trimming left V 4 bases short and J 5 bases short, with 9 bases between. CDR1 is MGHRA, CDR2 YSYEKL, per germline. The CDR3 loop spans 13 amino acids. The CDR3 protein is CASSRPADNEQFF. CDR3 sequence (DNA): TGCGCCAGCAGCCGGCCGGCTGACAATGAGCAGTTCTTC.